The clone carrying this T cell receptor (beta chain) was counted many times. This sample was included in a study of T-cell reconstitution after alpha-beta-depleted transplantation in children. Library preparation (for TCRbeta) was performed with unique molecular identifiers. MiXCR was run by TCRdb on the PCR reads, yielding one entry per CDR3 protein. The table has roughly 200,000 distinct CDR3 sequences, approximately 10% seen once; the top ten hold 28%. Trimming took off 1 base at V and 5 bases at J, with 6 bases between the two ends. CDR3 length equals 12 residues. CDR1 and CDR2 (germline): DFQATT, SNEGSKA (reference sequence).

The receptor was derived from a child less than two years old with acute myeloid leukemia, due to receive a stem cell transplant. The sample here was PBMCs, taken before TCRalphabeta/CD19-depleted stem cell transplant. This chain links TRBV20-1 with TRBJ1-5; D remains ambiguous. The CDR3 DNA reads TGCAGTGCTAGAGGACCTGATCAGCCCCAGCATTTT. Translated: CSARGPDQPQHF.